This T cell receptor (beta chain) was observed in a study of blood T cell repertoires in COVID-19 (dated by TCRdb to between 2020 and 2021). With respect to the entire study: Collaborator samples came from the United States, Italy and Spain and covered acute and convalescent phases of COVID-19. A de-identified subject ID, COVID-19 status, age in years and sex were almost always included in the sample metadata. Where available, HLA class I and class II types were taken from metadata supplied by the sample provider and were not determined by assay-based typing. The prospective study material was composed of cDNA or gDNA derived from T cells, B-cell-depleted T cells, or PBMCs. Deeply sampled blood TCRbeta repertoires from subjects exposed to, actively infected with, or recovered from COVID-19 were included in the dataset. The repertoires were released in a freely available public database intended as a resource for research on the immune response to SARS-CoV-2. The samples were drawn from the first 160 participants of the ongoing ImmuneRACE study and from 1,254 subjects provided by 6 global collaborators. The investigation overall reported the following: The amount of clinical and demographic metadata varied by source and participant and was provided uncurated.

Details on this clone: The antigen it binds to is not known. Base qualities are missing; no much larger clone stands one base away.

TCRbeta CDR3 regions were amplified from genomic DNA by means of the immunoSEQ Assay, a bias-controlled multiplex PCR. Regarding the original processing steps: Within the assay, amplification of reference gene primers was used to estimate how many nucleated cells each sample contained. To quantify the absolute abundance of each unique TCRbeta CDR3 rearrangement, sequence reads were collapsed and filtered. For each sample, productive Simpson clonality was calculated by taking the square root of Simpson's diversity index across productive rearrangements. Held by TCRdb, this immuneACCESS table contains in-frame sequences only and omits some clones. Under half of the omission traces to an unresolved V gene where checked; the cause of the rest is unknown. D and trimming come from the DNA, and the V and J calls and clone size come from that table. The sample table shows 37,000 or so clones, and 70% to 80% are seen once. Of the sample, 2% falls within the top ten clones.

Between the V and J ends, shortened by 2 bases and 1 base respectively, the junction contains 4 bases. The CDR3 spans 12 residues, from the cysteine through the phenylalanine. CDR3 DNA only is kept here, 36 bases in frame from base 1. CDR1 and CDR2, looked up from the germline V gene, are SGHDT and YYEEEE. Each collaborating institution followed its own protocols to collect whole blood in K2EDTA tubes. Collaborator samples were shipped for TCRbeta analysis as frozen whole blood, isolated PBMCs, or DNA extracted from either sample type. The source material was peripheral blood. This TCR was recovered from a man in his sixties with active COVID-19. The V and J segments used are TRBV5-6 and TRBJ2-7, with no confidently assigned D gene. The nucleotide sequence reads as follows: TGTGCCAGCAGCTTCTCGTCCTACGAGCAGTACTTC. Its protein is CASSFSSYEQYF.